The 9 T cell receptor beta chains listed next were all sequenced from one sample in a study of T cell responses to AZD1222 COVID-19 vaccine. Sequencing used immunoSEQ multiplex PCR; TCRdb keeps in-frame clones, though not all of them. The sample holds 130,000 to 150,000 clones, around nine tenths seen once. Sequencing was performed on peripheral blood, taken on day 0 of MenACWY control vaccination. Receptors were obtained from an adult in good health.

The J gene is TRBJ2-7, the V gene TRBV10-3; D possibly uses TRBD1 or TRBD2 (5 bases each). Germline CDR1 and CDR2: ENHRY and SYGVKD. Between the trimmed V and J ends, which lost 4 bases and 0 bases, there was a span of 13 bases. The CDR3 contains 15 residues. The CDR3, as DNA: TGTGCCATCAGTGTAGGGACGGCAAGCTCCTACGAGCAGTACTTC. Protein product: CAISVGTASSYEQYF.

This chain links TRBV29-1 with TRBJ1-4; weak D call: TRBD1 (5 bases). V lost 4 bases and J 5 bases, leaving 11 bases between the germline ends. The CDR3 spans 13 residues. Looked up from germline, CDR1 is SQVTM and CDR2 is ANQGSEA. CDR3 sequence reads: CSVARGVNEKLFF. In DNA, the CDR3 is TGCAGCGTTGCCCGGGGCGTAAATGAAAAACTGTTTTTT.

The V and J genes are TRBV7-9 and TRBJ1-4, with a weak D call TRBD1 (5 bases). This CDR3 comprises 14 residues. Deletions cut 4 bases from V and 7 bases from J, with 13 bases between. Germline V gene sequence: CDR1 SEHNR, CDR2 FQNEAQ (reference sequence). The CDR3 nucleotides are TGTGCCAGCAGCTCAGGGAGCAGTAGTGAAAAACTGTTTTTT. It encodes CASSSGSSSEKLFF.

This sequence joins TRBV11-3 and TRBJ2-2, with unresolved D. Germline values: CDR1 SGHNT, CDR2 YENEEA. V was trimmed by 2 bases and J by 6 bases, leaving 4 bases between them. This CDR3 is built from 12 residues. CDR3 in DNA: TGTGCCAGCAGCTTAACCTCCGGGGAGCTGTTTTTT. This gives the protein CASSLTSGELFF.

This chain uses TRBV6-5 with TRBJ2-2; possibly TRBD1 for D (6 bases). With 3 bases removed from V and 4 bases from J, the gap between germline ends came to 15 bases. Looked up from germline, CDR1 is MNHEY and CDR2 is SVGAGI. This CDR3 spans 16 amino acids. This chain's CDR3 is CASSYTQGGGTGELFF. CDR3 nucleotides: TGTGCCAGCAGTTATACACAGGGCGGAGGCACCGGGGAGCTGTTTTTT.

The CDR3 DNA sequence: TGTGCCAGCACCGCCCGACAGGGCGGAGGCTACACCTTC. It translates to CASTARQGGGYTF. The V and J genes are TRBV28 and TRBJ1-2; 7 nucleotides align to TRBD1. CDR1 is MDHEN and CDR2 is SYDVKM in the germline V gene. With 7 bases clipped from V and 8 bases from J, the junction kept 10 bases outside the gene matches. The CDR3 sequence is 13 residues long.

This sequence joins TRBV7-2 and TRBJ1-6; the match to TRBD1 covers 7 bases. Per germline, CDR1 SGHTA and CDR2 FQGNSA. There are 19 residues in the CDR3. The junction had 16 bases not matched to a gene; V was cut back by 1 base and J by 7 bases. For the CDR3, the DNA is TGTGCCAGCAGCTTAGGTACAGGGGCCGTGATATTACCGAATTCACCCCTCCACTTT. This gives the protein CASSLGTGAVILPNSPLHF.

The rearrangement links TRBV28 to TRBJ2-7; D is undetermined. Trimming removed 7 bases from V and 2 bases from J, with 9 bases in between. The length of the CDR3 is 12 residues. Germline loops: CDR1 MDHEN, CDR2 SYDVKM. CDR3 coding DNA: TGTGCCAGCACAGGAAGGCCCTACGAGCAGTACTTC. Its translation: CASTGRPYEQYF.

This chain joins TRBV6-6 and TRBJ1-2; D call uncertain. CDR1 is MNHNY and CDR2 is SVGAGI in the germline V gene (reference sequence). The CDR3 length is 12 residues. Trimming removed 4 bases at V and 5 bases at J, with 8 bases between. The CDR3 region has the DNA TGTGCCAGCAGTTCCCAGGCGTATGGCTACACCTTC. Its translation: CASSSQAYGYTF.